Presented here are 30 T cell receptor beta chains from one specimen sequenced in a study of human T cells and chemical hapten exposure. One entry per CDR3 protein results from TCRdb running MiXCR on the RACE reads. The table shows under 110,000 distinct CDR3 sequences, with roughly 12% occurring only once. The time point is: pre-sensitization, week 0. This sample's treatment: therapeutic diphenylcyclopropenone sensitization with weekly scalp DPC. The sample in question was whole blood, obtained in connection with sensitization to the hapten diphenylcyclopropenone (DPC). These receptors came from a woman between 45 and 60 years old with alopecia areata. Some clones in this sample may be carry-over from other donors' samples.

The genes are TRBV28 and TRBJ1-2, with D maybe TRBD1 (5 bases). Trimming cost V 3 bases and J 5 bases, with 10 bases left between them. Germline values: CDR1 MDHEN, CDR2 SYDVKM. The length of the CDR3 is 13 residues. The CDR3 loop is CASSLEGEYGYTF. For the CDR3, the DNA is TGTGCCAGCAGTTTGGAAGGGGAATATGGCTACACCTTC.

The rearrangement uses TRBV27 and TRBJ2-1; D is ambiguous. This CDR3 contains 13 residues. The ends were cut back, 6 bases at V and 6 bases at J, with 12 bases in the middle. Per germline, CDR1 MNHEY and CDR2 SMNVEV (reference sequence). CDR3 amino acids: CASSLRGPNEQFF. The CDR3 bases are TGTGCCAGCAGCCTCAGAGGACCCAATGAGCAGTTCTTC.

The chain has TRBV18 and TRBJ1-2; D might be TRBD1 (5 bases). Germline lookup yields CDR1 KGHSH and CDR2 LQKENI. The CDR3 has 15 amino acids. Trimming stripped 6 bases from V and 8 bases from J, with 22 bases between. The CDR3 loop is CASSPSLTVNIGYTF. The DNA for the CDR3 is TGTGCCAGCTCTCCCTCACTGACAGTAAATATCGGCTACACCTTC.

This clonotype was picked up many times. The chain couples TRBV7-6 to TRBJ1-2; 7 positions match TRBD1. The CDR3 sequence is 13 residues long. CDR1 and CDR2 (germline): SGHVS, FNYEAQ. V shed 5 bases, J shed 2 bases, and the junction held 2 bases outside the gene matches. The CDR3 DNA reads TGTGCCAGCAGCCCACAGGGGAACTATGGCTACACCTTC. This codes for CASSPQGNYGYTF.

The sample holds a few counts of this clonotype. The gene calls are TRBV7-2 and TRBJ2-7, with D perhaps matching TRBD2 (5 bases). The CDR3 sequence is 14 residues long. The ends were cut back, 4 bases at V and 3 bases at J, with 13 bases in the middle. Germline V gives CDR1 SGHTA, CDR2 FQGNSA. The CDR3 reads CASSSRGSVYEQYF. DNA of the CDR3: TGTGCCAGCAGCTCCCGGGGTAGCGTCTACGAGCAGTACTTC.

This clonotype was recorded once. The chain uses TRBV7-2 and TRBJ2-1; 12 bases agree with TRBD2. The CDR3 is 16 residues long. V gave up 5 bases and J gave up 6 bases; unmatched junction bases: 8. CDR1 is SGHTA, CDR2 FQGNSA, per germline. CDR3 protein: CASSPKLAGGGNEQFF. The CDR3 DNA is TGTGCCAGCAGCCCGAAACTAGCGGGGGGCGGCAATGAGCAGTTCTTC.

The DNA of the CDR3 is TGTGCCAGCAGCCAATTGTCTCGGCGGCAGGGTAATTCACCCCTCCACTTT. Translating gives CASSQLSRRQGNSPLHF. This chain connects TRBV3-1 to TRBJ1-6; D perhaps matches TRBD1 (5 bases). From germline, CDR1 is LGHDT and CDR2 YNNKEL (reference sequence). Between the trimmed V and J ends, which lost 2 bases and 6 bases, there was a span of 17 bases. This CDR3 spans 17 amino acids.

The chain employs TRBV6-2 or TRBV6-3 and TRBJ1-2; D unresolved. The CDR3 totals 12 residues. The germline CDR1 and CDR2 sequences are MNHEY and SVGEGT. With 2 bases removed from V and 8 bases from J, the gap between germline ends came to 9 bases. CDR3 amino acids: CASSYPQQGYTF. CDR3 sequence (DNA): TGTGCCAGCAGTTACCCGCAGCAGGGCTACACCTTC.

This clonotype has a handful of counts. The genes are TRBV29-1 and TRBJ1-3, with D hard to call. Germline CDR1 and CDR2: SQVTM and ANQGSEA. The CDR3 sequence is 13 residues long. V lost 4 bases to trimming and J lost 0 bases, with 7 bases between them. The DNA for the CDR3 is TGCAGCGTTGTTTGGGTCTCTGGAAACACCATATATTTT. Amino acids: CSVVWVSGNTIYF.

This clonotype was detected ten times or more. The chain has TRBV20-1 and TRBJ2-2, with D perhaps TRBD1 (6 bases). The CDR3 length is 16 residues. Germline loops: CDR1 DFQATT, CDR2 SNEGSKA (reference sequence). Trimming removed 0 bases at V and 6 bases at J, with 17 bases between. The CDR3 DNA reads as TGCAGTGCTAGAGATCGGCAGGGGTTAGGGGCCGGGGAGCTGTTTTTT. Its protein is CSARDRQGLGAGELFF.

Ten or more counts support this clonotype. This chain links TRBV5-6 with TRBJ2-1, with D unclear. V lost 0 bases and J lost 10, with 5 bases in between. Germline CDR1 is SGHDT and CDR2 is YYEEEE. This CDR3 contains 11 residues. The CDR3 here is CASSLVVEQFF. Here the CDR3 DNA reads TGTGCCAGCAGCTTGGTTGTCGAGCAGTTCTTC.

The sample holds many counts of this clonotype. The chain uses TRBV11-2 and TRBJ1-1; D is perhaps TRBD1 (6 bases). Trimming cost V 3 bases and J 1 base, with 21 bases left between them. Germline loops: CDR1 SGHAT, CDR2 FQNNGV. This CDR3 has 18 amino acids. CDR3 loop: CASSFWKTGGWGNTEAFF. The CDR3 DNA follows: TGTGCCAGCAGCTTTTGGAAGACAGGCGGTTGGGGGAACACTGAAGCTTTCTTT.

In its sample, this clonotype was seen many times. One end of the junction fails to match germline, which may point to a read error. V usage is TRBV20-1 and J usage is TRBJ1-6; no reliable D call. The CDR3 covers 12 residues. Germline CDR1 and CDR2: DFQATT and SNEGSKA (reference sequence). The CDR3 loop reads CSAGDHNSPLHF. The CDR3, as DNA: TGCAGTGCTGGAGACCATAATTCACCCCTCCACTTT.

This clonotype turned up a few times. V gene TRBV6-6 combines with J gene TRBJ2-6; TRBD1 aligns across 9 bases. With 2 bases clipped from V and 0 bases from J, the junction kept 11 bases outside the gene matches. The length of the CDR3 is 20 residues. The germline CDR1 and CDR2 sequences are MNHNY and SVGAGI (reference sequence). The CDR3 spells CASSYPQLTGGHSGANVLTF. The CDR3 bases are TGTGCCAGCAGTTACCCTCAACTGACAGGGGGACACTCTGGGGCCAACGTCCTGACTTTC.

The table lists this clonotype with many counts. The chain combines TRBV4-1 with TRBJ2-1, with a weak D call TRBD1 (5 bases). Trimming took 1 base from V and 1 from J, leaving 14 bases between them. Germline V gene data show CDR1 as MGHRA and CDR2 as YSYEKL. This CDR3 region has 17 residues. The CDR3 spells CASSQAPTVYSYNEQFF. CDR3 bases: TGCGCCAGCAGCCAAGCCCCGACAGTGTATTCCTACAATGAGCAGTTCTTC.

In this sample, this clonotype turned up a few times. The chain is built from TRBV13 and TRBJ2-7; D possibly corresponds to TRBD2 (6 bases). The germline V gene encodes CDR1 PRHDT and CDR2 FYEKMQ (reference sequence). The CDR3 totals 15 residues. V lost 4 bases, J lost 4 bases, and 17 bases lay in between. The DNA for the CDR3 is TGTGCCAGCAGCTCCGGTTGGAGGGATAGGTACGAGCAGTACTTC. Protein: CASSSGWRDRYEQYF. Together with reference TRBV13 and TRBJ2-7, the CDR3 gives the full variable domain: AAGVIQSPRHLIKEKRETATLKCYPIPRHDTVYWYQQGPGQDPQFLISFYEKMQSDKGSIPDRFSAQQFSDYHSELNMSSLELGDSALYFCASSSGWRDRYEQYFGPGTRLTVT.

This rearrangement joins TRBV18 to TRBJ2-1; D is tentatively TRBD1 or TRBD2 (5 bases each). V was shortened by 0 bases and J by 7 bases, with 13 bases between the two germline ends. CDR1 and CDR2 from the germline V gene are KGHSH and LQKENI. This CDR3 is built from 15 residues. CDR3 bases: TGTGCCAGCTCACCACCCGGGACGGAGAGGAATGAGCAGTTCTTC. Its protein is CASSPPGTERNEQFF.

This clonotype has a single count. The J gene is TRBJ2-2, the V gene TRBV18; D gene ambiguous. Per the germline V gene, CDR1 is KGHSH and CDR2 is LQKENI. Trimming took 2 bases from V and 4 from J, leaving 11 bases between them. This CDR3 has 15 amino acids. Here the CDR3 DNA reads TGTGCCAGCTCACCAGGGAAGCATAGCACCGGGGAGCTGTTTTTT. It is translated as CASSPGKHSTGELFF.

There are many counts of this clonotype. This chain's CDR3 is CASREGQVNQPQHF. CDR3 sequence (DNA): TGCGCCAGCAGAGAGGGACAGGTCAATCAGCCCCAGCATTTT. The J gene is TRBJ1-5, the V gene TRBV10-2; 8 bases are a match to TRBD1. The ends lost 6 bases at V and 3 bases at J; junction bases unmatched: 4. The CDR3 has 14 residues. The germline V gene encodes CDR1 WSHSY and CDR2 SAAADI.

V and J are TRBV10-2 and TRBJ2-7; D tentatively reads TRBD1 or TRBD2 (6 bases each). V was clipped by 7 bases and J by 6 bases, with 16 bases between them. The CDR3 is made up of 13 amino acids. CDR1 and CDR2 (germline): WSHSY, SAAADI. CDR3 amino acids: CASTGQYSGEQYF. CDR3 in DNA: TGCGCCAGCACCGGACAGTATAGCGGCGAGCAGTACTTC.

A few counts support this clonotype. The chain links TRBV5-1 to TRBJ2-2, with 10 nucleotides matching TRBD1. V dropped 4 bases and J dropped 6; count of bases not matched to a gene: 9. This CDR3 has 16 residues. The germline V gene encodes CDR1 SGHRS and CDR2 YFSETQ. The DNA of the CDR3 is TGCGCCAGCAGCGCGTCGGACAGGGGGAGAGCCGGGGAGCTGTTTTTT. Its translation is CASSASDRGRAGELFF.

In this sample, this clonotype turned up a few times. This chain connects TRBV28 to TRBJ2-5; TRBD2 aligns across 7 bases. After removal of 3 bases from V and 5 bases from J, the junction contained 12 bases not matched to a gene. CDR1 is MDHEN and CDR2 is SYDVKM in the germline V gene. The CDR3 sequence is 16 residues long. The DNA of the CDR3 is TGTGCCAGCAGTTTTAGCCGTGCTAGCGGCCTGGAGACCCAGTACTTC. Its translation: CASSFSRASGLETQYF.

The chain is built from TRBV19 and TRBJ1-5; TRBD1 is a possible D gene (5 bases). Germline-derived CDR1 and CDR2 are LNHDA and SQIVND (reference sequence). The CDR3 runs to 17 residues. V was clipped by 3 bases and J by 0 bases, with 15 bases between them. The CDR3 region is CASSMPGISDSNQPQHF. The CDR3 DNA reads TGTGCCAGTAGTATGCCAGGGATTTCGGATAGCAATCAGCCCCAGCATTTT. Full variable domain (outside the CDR3, taken from reference TRBV19 and TRBJ1-5): DGGITQSPKYLFRKEGQNVTLSCEQNLNHDAMYWYRQDPGQGLRLIYYSQIVNDFQKGDIAEGYSVSREKKESFPLTVTSAQKNPTAFYLCASSMPGISDSNQPQHFGDGTRLSIL.

The chain joins TRBV15 to TRBJ2-3; D unclear. This CDR3 spans 11 amino acids. Germline loops: CDR1 LNHNV, CDR2 YYDKDF (reference sequence). The V end lost 4 bases, the J end lost 7 bases, and 6 bases lay between the germline ends. This CDR3 is CATSIRHTQYF. The CDR3 DNA is TGTGCCACCAGCATCCGCCATACGCAGTATTTT.

The J gene is TRBJ2-1, the V gene TRBV6-1; 10 bases match TRBD2. CDR1 is MNHNS, CDR2 SASEGT, per germline. This CDR3 has 16 amino acids. With 0 bases clipped from V and 4 bases from J, the junction kept 3 bases outside the gene matches. CDR3 DNA sequence: TGTGCCAGCAGTGAAGCCGTACTAGCGGGGTACAATGAGCAGTTCTTC. Protein: CASSEAVLAGYNEQFF.

The chain is built from TRBV28 and TRBJ1-6; 9 positions match TRBD1. The V segment lost 7 bases and the J segment 9 bases; nucleotides outside the gene matches: 7. Germline V gene data show CDR1 as MDHEN and CDR2 as SYDVKM. The CDR3 covers 14 residues. Written as DNA, the CDR3 is TGTGCCAGCATTGAACAGGGGGCAGGTTCACCCCTCCACTTT. This gives the protein CASIEQGAGSPLHF.

The chain uses TRBV10-2 and TRBJ1-6, with TRBD1 as a possible D gene (5 bases). V lost 3 bases and J lost 7, with 10 bases in between. The CDR3 spans 14 residues. CDR1 and CDR2 (germline): WSHSY, SAAADI. CDR3 DNA: TGCGCCAGCAGTGAACCGGGGGGGAATTCACCCCTCCACTTT. Amino acid sequence: CASSEPGGNSPLHF.

This clonotype was detected a few times. This rearrangement joins TRBV6-5 to TRBJ2-7; no clear D. The germline CDR1 and CDR2 sequences are MNHEY and SVGAGI. Trimming pared 6 bases from V and 2 bases from J, leaving 14 bases between. This CDR3 comprises 14 residues. As DNA, the CDR3 is TGTGCCAGCAGCTCTGGCGGCCTTCCCTACGAGCAGTACTTC. Translation gives CASSSGGLPYEQYF.

Here the CDR3 DNA reads TGTGCCAGCAGAAGGACCGGGACAGGGGGCGGGGAGCTGTTTTTT. Amino acid sequence: CASRRTGTGGGELFF. The V call is TRBV12-3 or TRBV12-4, the J call TRBJ2-2, with 11 bases fitting TRBD1. The CDR3 is 15 amino acids. The V and J ends lost 6 bases and 7 bases, in that order; junction bases with no gene match: 7.

This clonotype was seen more than once but under ten times. This chain uses TRBV7-6 with TRBJ2-7; D remains ambiguous. Trimming removed 5 bases from V and 4 bases from J, with 6 bases in between. CDR1 is SGHVS and CDR2 is FNYEAQ in the germline V gene. The CDR3 has 11 amino acids. The chain's CDR3 is CASSDLYEQYF. The CDR3 DNA follows: TGTGCCAGCAGCGATCTTTACGAGCAGTACTTC.